This T cell receptor beta chain appears in the sequencing data of a study of shared clonotypes between healthy human individuals. Background on the study: The cohort had two women and a few men, ages 18 to 49.

Naive CD8 cells comprised CD45RO-negative, CCR7-positively selected cells, excluding terminally differentiated effector memory CD45RA+ cells. The authors split each subset's genomic DNA evenly across several immunoSEQ plates. Clones were sequenced by immunoSEQ multiplex PCR, and TCRdb holds only the in-frame ones, with some missing. This sample has 1.5 million to 2.5 million clones, with just under 95% found just once. CDR1 and CDR2 (germline): MGHRA, YSYEKL. The CDR3 is made up of 16 amino acids. With 0 bases clipped from V and 3 bases from J, the junction kept 3 bases outside the gene matches. This clonotype originated in a young man in good health. V usage is TRBV4-1 and J usage is TRBJ2-3; 10 positions agree with TRBD1. The sequenced material came from naive CD8+ T cells sorted from blood. In DNA, the CDR3 is TGCGCCAGCAGCCAAGAGTGGGACAGGGGAACAGATACGCAGTATTTT. It specifies CASSQEWDRGTDTQYF.